These T cell receptor beta chains were read from a single sample in a study of blood T cell repertoires in COVID-19. Libraries were prepared by immunoSEQ multiplex PCR; TCRdb keeps only in-frame clonotypes and omits some of them. This table has around 120,000 clones, around 78% appearing once. Sequencing was done on a sample of peripheral blood. The receptors originated from a man in his 70s with acute or convalescent COVID-19. Each CDR3 is given with its conserved first and last residue. A D gene is named only where the DNA matches it firmly. Where a row states a size, it is once, few, many or the class of an expanded clone; other rows omit it.

NA | TRBD1 | TRBJ2-3 | TRBV6-6 | TGTGCCAGCAGTTGGATGGGACAGTTAGAAGATACGCAGTATTTT | CASSWMGQLEDTQYF
NA | TRBD2 | TRBJ2-1 | TRBV12-3/TRBV12-4 | TGTGCCAGCAGTTTACAAGGGACTAGACAGTTCTTC | CASSLQGTRQFF
NA | TRBD2 | TRBJ2-5 | TRBV24-1 | TGTGCCACCAGTGATCCTAGCGGGAAGCAAGAGACCCAGTACTTC | CATSDPSGKQETQYF
once | TRBD1 | TRBJ1-1 | TRBV5-3 | TGTGCCAGAAGCATACTACAGGGGCCGGAAAACACTGAAGCTTTCTTT | CARSILQGPENTEAFF
NA | TRBD2 | TRBJ2-5 | TRBV5-1 | TGCGCCAGCAGCACCGGACTAGGGGAACAAGAGACCCAGTACTTC | CASSTGLGEQETQYF
once | NA | TRBJ1-1 | TRBV7-9 | TGTGCCAGCAGCTTAGGGACATCAAACACTGAAGCTTTCTTT | CASSLGTSNTEAFF
few | TRBD1 | TRBJ1-2 | TRBV2 | TGTGCCAGCAGTACCGGGACAGGGGTAAATGGCTACACCTTC | CASSTGTGVNGYTF
NA | NA | TRBJ1-1 | TRBV9 | TGTGCCAGCAGCGTAGGGGGGGGGCACACTGAAGCTTTCTTT | CASSVGGGHTEAFF
once | TRBD1 | TRBJ1-1 | TRBV2 | TGTGCCAGCAGGGTCGACAGGGCAACTGAAGCTTTCTTT | CASRVDRATEAFF
few | NA | TRBJ1-3 | TRBV7-6 | TGTGCCAGCAGCTCCTACTCTGGAAACACCATATATTTT | CASSSYSGNTIYF
NA | NA | TRBJ1-1 | TRBV19 | TGTGCCAGTAGTAGGAGAGGGGGGAACACTGAAGCTTTCTTT | CASSRRGGNTEAFF
NA | TRBD1 | TRBJ1-1 | TRBV29-1 | TGCAGCGGACAGGGGACTATGGAGAACACTGAAGCTTTCTTT | CSGQGTMENTEAFF
NA | NA | TRBJ1-2 | TRBV6-1 | TGTGCCAGCAGTCCACACCAGGGGAACTATGGCTACACCTTC | CASSPHQGNYGYTF
NA | TRBD1 | TRBJ2-2 | TRBV4-3 | TGCGCCAGCAGCACCGGGACAGGGAACACCGGGGAGCTGTTTTTT | CASSTGTGNTGELFF
NA | NA | TRBJ2-5 | TRBV19 | TGTGCCAGTTCGGCCCAACAGGGAACCCAAGAGACCCAGTACTTC | CASSAQQGTQETQYF
NA | NA | TRBJ1-2 | TRBV25-1 | TGTGCCAGCAGTGGGACGGGGTATGGCTACACCTTC | CASSGTGYGYTF
NA | TRBD1 | TRBJ1-6 | TRBV27 | TGTGCCAGCAGTTTCTACAGGGGACGTAATTCACCCCTCCACTTT | CASSFYRGRNSPLHF
NA | TRBD2 | TRBJ2-5 | TRBV13 | TGTGCCAGCAGCGGGGGGACTAGCGAGAAAGAGACCCAGTACTTC | CASSGGTSEKETQYF